This record concerns one T cell receptor (beta chain) sequence. This specimen belongs to a study of blood T cell repertoires in COVID-19. Looking at the study overall: Samples came from the United States, Italy and Spain, spanning acute and convalescent COVID-19.

Clones were sequenced by immunoSEQ multiplex PCR, and TCRdb holds only the in-frame ones, with some missing. The table includes about 280,000 clones, around 85% detected once. Trimming cost V 2 bases and J 0 bases; bases outside gene matches: 8. The length of the CDR3 is 19 residues. From germline, CDR1 is LGHNA and CDR2 YNFKEQ. Those enrolled, adults aged roughly 18 to 100 years, came from around 24 US areas. Cohort assignment relied on participant-reported clinical history. This clonotype was sampled from a woman in her 50s who had recovered from COVID-19. Material for sequencing was PBMCs or T cells enriched from blood (not recorded which). This chain links TRBV4-2 with TRBJ2-6, with 9 nucleotides matching TRBD1. The DNA for the CDR3 is TGTGCCAGCAGCCAATTATTACCGGGACAGGGCTCTGGGGCCAACGTCCTGACTTTC. Its translation is CASSQLLPGQGSGANVLTF.